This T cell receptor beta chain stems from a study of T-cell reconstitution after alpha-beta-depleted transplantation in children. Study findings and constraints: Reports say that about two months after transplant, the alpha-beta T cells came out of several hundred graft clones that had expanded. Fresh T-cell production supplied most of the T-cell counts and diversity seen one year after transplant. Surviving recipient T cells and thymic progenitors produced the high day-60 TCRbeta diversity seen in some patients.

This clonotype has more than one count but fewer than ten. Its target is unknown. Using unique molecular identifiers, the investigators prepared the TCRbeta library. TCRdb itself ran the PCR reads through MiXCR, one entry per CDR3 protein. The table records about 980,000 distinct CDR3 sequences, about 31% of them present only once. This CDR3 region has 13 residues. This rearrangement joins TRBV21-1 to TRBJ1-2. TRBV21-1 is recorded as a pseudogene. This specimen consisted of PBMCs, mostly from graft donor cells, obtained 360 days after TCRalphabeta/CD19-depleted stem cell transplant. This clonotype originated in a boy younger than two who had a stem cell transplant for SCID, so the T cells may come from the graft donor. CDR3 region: CASSTTRNYGYTF. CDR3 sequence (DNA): TGTGCCAGCAGCACGACACGTAACTATGGCTACACCTTC.